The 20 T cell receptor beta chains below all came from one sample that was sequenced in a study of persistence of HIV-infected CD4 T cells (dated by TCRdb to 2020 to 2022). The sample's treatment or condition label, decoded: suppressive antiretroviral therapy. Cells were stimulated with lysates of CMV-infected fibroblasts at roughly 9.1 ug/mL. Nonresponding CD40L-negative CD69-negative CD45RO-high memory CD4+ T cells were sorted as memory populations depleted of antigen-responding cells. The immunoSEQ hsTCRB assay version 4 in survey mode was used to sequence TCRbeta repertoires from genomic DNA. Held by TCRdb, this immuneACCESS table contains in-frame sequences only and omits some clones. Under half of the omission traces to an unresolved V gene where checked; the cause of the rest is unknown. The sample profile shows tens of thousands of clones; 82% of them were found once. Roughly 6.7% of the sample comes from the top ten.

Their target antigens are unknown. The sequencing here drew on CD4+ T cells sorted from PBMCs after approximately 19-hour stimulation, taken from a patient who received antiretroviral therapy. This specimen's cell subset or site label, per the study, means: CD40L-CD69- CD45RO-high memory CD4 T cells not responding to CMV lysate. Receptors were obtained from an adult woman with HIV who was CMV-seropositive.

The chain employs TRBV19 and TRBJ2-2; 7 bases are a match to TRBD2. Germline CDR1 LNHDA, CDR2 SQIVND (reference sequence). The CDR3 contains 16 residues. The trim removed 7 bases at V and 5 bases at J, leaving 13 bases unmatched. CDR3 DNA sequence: TGTGCCAGTACCCCGGGGGGAGCGGGGCGGACCGGGGAGCTGTTTTTT. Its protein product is CASTPGGAGRTGELFF. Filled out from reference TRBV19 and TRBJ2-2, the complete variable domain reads DGGITQSPKYLFRKEGQNVTLSCEQNLNHDAMYWYRQDPGQGLRLIYYSQIVNDFQKGDIAEGYSVSREKKESFPLTVTSAQKNPTAFYLCASTPGGAGRTGELFFGEGSRLTVL.

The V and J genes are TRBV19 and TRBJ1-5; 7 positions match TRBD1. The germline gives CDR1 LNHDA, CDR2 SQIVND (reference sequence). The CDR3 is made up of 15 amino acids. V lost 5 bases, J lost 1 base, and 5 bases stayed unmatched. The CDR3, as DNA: TGTGCCAGTAGTCTTTACAGGGGAAGCAATCAGCCCCAGCATTTT. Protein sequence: CASSLYRGSNQPQHF.

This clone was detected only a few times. CDR3 loop: CASSYKGNYGYTF. The CDR3 DNA is TGTGCCAGCAGTTACAAGGGGAACTATGGCTACACCTTC. The chain employs TRBV6-2 or TRBV6-3 and TRBJ1-2, with D possibly TRBD1 on 5 matching bases. The germline V and J ends were trimmed by 2 bases and 2 bases, with 6 bases remaining between them. CDR3 length equals 13 residues. From germline, CDR1 is MNHEY and CDR2 SVGEGT.

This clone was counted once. The CDR3 DNA follows: TGTGCCAGCAGCCATGACAGGGGGCCCCTCGAAGCTTTCTTT. Its protein is CASSHDRGPLEAFF. This chain joins TRBV5-6 and TRBJ1-1; 10 bases match TRBD1. Germline CDR1 and CDR2: SGHDT and YYEEEE. Trimming at V came to 4 bases and at J to 8 bases, leaving 8 bases not matched to a gene. The CDR3 sequence is 14 residues long.

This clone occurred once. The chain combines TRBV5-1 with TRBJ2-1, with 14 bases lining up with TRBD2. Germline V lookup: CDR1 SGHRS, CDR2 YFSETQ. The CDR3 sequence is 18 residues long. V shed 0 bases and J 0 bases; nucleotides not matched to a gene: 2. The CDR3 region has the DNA TGCGCCAGCAGCTTGGGCGGGACTAGCGGGAGCTCCTACAATGAGCAGTTCTTC. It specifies CASSLGGTSGSSYNEQFF.

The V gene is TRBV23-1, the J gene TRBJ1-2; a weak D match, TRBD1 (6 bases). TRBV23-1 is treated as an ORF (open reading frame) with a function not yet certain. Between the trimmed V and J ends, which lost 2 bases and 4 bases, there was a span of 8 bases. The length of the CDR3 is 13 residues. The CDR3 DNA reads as TGCGCCAGCAGTCAACGGGGGCCCTATGGCTACACCTTC. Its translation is CASSQRGPYGYTF.

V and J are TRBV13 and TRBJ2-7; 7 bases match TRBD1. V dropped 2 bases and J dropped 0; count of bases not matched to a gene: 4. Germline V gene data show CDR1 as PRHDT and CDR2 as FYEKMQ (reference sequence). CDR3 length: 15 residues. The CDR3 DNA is TGTGCCAGCAGCTTAAAGACAGGGCCCTCCTACGAGCAGTACTTC. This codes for CASSLKTGPSYEQYF.

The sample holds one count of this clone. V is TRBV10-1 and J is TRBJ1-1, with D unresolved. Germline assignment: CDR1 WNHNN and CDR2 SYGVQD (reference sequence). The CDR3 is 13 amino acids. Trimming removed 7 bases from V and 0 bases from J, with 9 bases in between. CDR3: CASKLAMNTEAFF. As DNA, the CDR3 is TGCGCCAGCAAATTGGCCATGAACACTGAAGCTTTCTTT.

The CDR3 sequence is CASSKRDTDTGELFF. In nucleotides, the CDR3 is TGTGCCAGTAGTAAAAGGGACACTGACACCGGGGAGCTGTTTTTT. V is TRBV19 and J is TRBJ2-2; weak D call: TRBD1 (6 bases). V lost 4 bases and J 3 bases, leaving 12 bases between the germline ends. Germline V lookup: CDR1 LNHDA, CDR2 SQIVND (reference sequence). This CDR3 has 15 residues.

CDR3 region: CASSSGTDTQYF. CDR3 in DNA: TGTGCCAGCAGTAGCGGAACAGATACGCAGTATTTT. The chain links TRBV6-5 to TRBJ2-3, with D maybe TRBD2 (5 bases). The CDR3 loop spans 12 amino acids. Germline V gives CDR1 MNHEY, CDR2 SVGAGI. Trimming took 5 bases from V and 3 from J, leaving 6 bases between them.

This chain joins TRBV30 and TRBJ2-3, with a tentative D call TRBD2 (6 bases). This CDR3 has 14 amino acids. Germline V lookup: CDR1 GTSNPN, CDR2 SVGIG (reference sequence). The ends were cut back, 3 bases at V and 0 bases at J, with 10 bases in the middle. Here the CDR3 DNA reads TGTGCCTGGAGCGGGGGTAGGAGCACAGATACGCAGTATTTT. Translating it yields CAWSGGRSTDTQYF. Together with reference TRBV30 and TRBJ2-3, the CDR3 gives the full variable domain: SQTIHQWPATLVQPVGSPLSLECTVEGTSNPNLYWYRQAAGRGLQLLFYSVGIGQISSEVPQNLSASRPQDRQFILSSKKLLLSDSGFYLCAWSGGRSTDTQYFGPGTRLTVL.

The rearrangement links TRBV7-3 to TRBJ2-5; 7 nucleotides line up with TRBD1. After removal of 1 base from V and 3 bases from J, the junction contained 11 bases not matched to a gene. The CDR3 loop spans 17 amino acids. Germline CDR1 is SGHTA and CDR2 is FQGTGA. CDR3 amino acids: CASSLNGWGTAKETQYF. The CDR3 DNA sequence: TGTGCCAGCAGCTTAAATGGATGGGGGACAGCTAAAGAGACCCAGTACTTC.

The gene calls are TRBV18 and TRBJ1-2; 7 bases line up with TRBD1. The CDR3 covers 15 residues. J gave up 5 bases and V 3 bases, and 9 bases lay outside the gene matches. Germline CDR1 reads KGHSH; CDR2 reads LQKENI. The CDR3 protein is CASSPRTGLEYGYTF. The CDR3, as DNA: TGTGCCAGCTCACCCCGGACAGGTCTAGAGTATGGCTACACCTTC.

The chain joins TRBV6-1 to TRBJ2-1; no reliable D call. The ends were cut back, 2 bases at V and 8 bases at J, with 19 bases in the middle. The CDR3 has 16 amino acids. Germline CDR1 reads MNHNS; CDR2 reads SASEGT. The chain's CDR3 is CASSEFPKPPAHEQFF. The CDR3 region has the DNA TGTGCCAGCAGTGAATTCCCCAAGCCTCCGGCACATGAGCAGTTCTTC.

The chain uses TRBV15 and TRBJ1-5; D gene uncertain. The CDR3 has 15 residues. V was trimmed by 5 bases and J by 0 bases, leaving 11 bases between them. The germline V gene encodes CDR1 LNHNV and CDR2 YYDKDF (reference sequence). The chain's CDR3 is CATSLRRDSNQPQHF. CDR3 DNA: TGTGCCACCAGCTTACGGAGGGATAGCAATCAGCCCCAGCATTTT.

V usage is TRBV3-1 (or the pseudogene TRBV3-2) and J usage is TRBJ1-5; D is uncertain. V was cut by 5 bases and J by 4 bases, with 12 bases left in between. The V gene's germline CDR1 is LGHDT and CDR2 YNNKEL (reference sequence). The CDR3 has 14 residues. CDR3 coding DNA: TGTGCCAGCAGCTTTGGGTCGGGGAATCAGCCCCAGCATTTT. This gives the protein CASSFGSGNQPQHF.

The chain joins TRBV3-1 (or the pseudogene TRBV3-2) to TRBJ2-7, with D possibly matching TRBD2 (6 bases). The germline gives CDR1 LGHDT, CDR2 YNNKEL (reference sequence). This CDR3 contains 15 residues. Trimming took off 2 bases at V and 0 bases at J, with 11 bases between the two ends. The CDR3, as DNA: TGTGCCAGCAGCCAACGGCTAGCGTACTCCTACGAGCAGTACTTC. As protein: CASSQRLAYSYEQYF.

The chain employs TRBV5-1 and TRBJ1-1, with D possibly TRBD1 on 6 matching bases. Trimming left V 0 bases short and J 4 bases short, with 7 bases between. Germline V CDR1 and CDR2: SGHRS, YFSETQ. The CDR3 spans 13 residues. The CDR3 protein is CASSLEGGTEAFF. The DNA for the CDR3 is TGCGCCAGCAGCTTGGAAGGGGGCACTGAAGCTTTCTTT.

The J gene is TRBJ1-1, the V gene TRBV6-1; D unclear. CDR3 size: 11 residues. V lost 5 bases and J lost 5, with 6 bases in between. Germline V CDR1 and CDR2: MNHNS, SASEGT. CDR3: CASSLLTEAFF. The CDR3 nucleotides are TGTGCCAGCAGTTTATTGACTGAAGCTTTCTTT.

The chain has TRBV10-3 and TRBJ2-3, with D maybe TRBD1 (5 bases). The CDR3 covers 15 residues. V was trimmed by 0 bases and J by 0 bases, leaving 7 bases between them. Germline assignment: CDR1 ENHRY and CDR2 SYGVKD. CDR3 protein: CAISESGQSTDTQYF. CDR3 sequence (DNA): TGTGCCATCAGTGAGTCGGGGCAGAGCACAGATACGCAGTATTTT.